The 17 T cell receptor beta chains listed next were all sequenced from one sample in a study of cytomegalovirus exposure and HLA in healthy donors. Vbeta (60) and Jbeta (13) primers were used in the PCR. The protocol was immunoSEQ multiplex PCR, while the TCRdb copy is restricted to in-frame clones and leaves out a portion. The sample has 60,000 to 70,000 clones, roughly 80% seen once. Material for sequencing was PBMCs. The receptor source for this set is a woman in her thirties or forties in good health and CMV-seropositive.

The chain carries TRBV11-2 and TRBJ1-1, with no clear D. Germline CDR1 is SGHAT and CDR2 is FQNNGV. V lost 1 base and J lost 6, with 12 bases in between. The CDR3 is 14 amino acids. The CDR3 here is CASSLAAGLSEAFF. The CDR3 DNA reads as TGTGCCAGCAGCTTAGCCGCAGGCCTCTCTGAAGCTTTCTTT.

V is TRBV7-9 and J is TRBJ2-7; TRBD1 agrees at 9 bases. The CDR3 is 14 residues long. CDR1 is SEHNR, CDR2 FQNEAQ, per germline (reference sequence). J was trimmed by 6 bases and V by 5 bases; bases with no gene match: 8. CDR3 nucleotide sequence: TGTGCCAGCAGCGCACCCGGGACAGGGACCGAGCAGTACTTC. Its translation is CASSAPGTGTEQYF. The whole variable domain, filled in from reference TRBV7-9 and TRBJ2-7, reads DTGVSQNPRHKITKRGQNVTFRCDPISEHNRLYWYRQTLGQGPEFLTYFQNEAQLEKSRLLSDRFSAERPKGSFSTLEIQRTEQGDSAMYLCASSAPGTGTEQYFGPGTRLTVT.

V is TRBV30 and J is TRBJ1-5; unclear D gene. CDR3 size: 13 residues. Germline V gene data show CDR1 as GTSNPN and CDR2 as SVGIG (reference sequence). V was cut by 2 bases and J by 5 bases, with 10 bases left in between. CDR3 in amino acids: CAWSWEADQPQHF. For the CDR3, the DNA is TGTGCCTGGAGTTGGGAGGCCGATCAGCCCCAGCATTTT.

The DNA of the CDR3 is TGTGCCAGTATTATGGCAGGGTCAACCTATGGCTACACCTTC. Protein product: CASIMAGSTYGYTF. V usage is TRBV19 and J usage is TRBJ1-2, with D maybe TRBD1 (5 bases). V lost 7 bases, J lost 4 bases, and 16 bases lay in between. CDR1 and CDR2 (germline): LNHDA, SQIVND (reference sequence). CDR3 length equals 14 residues.

The V gene is TRBV19, the J gene TRBJ1-2; D unresolved. Germline loops: CDR1 LNHDA, CDR2 SQIVND (reference sequence). The CDR3 is 15 residues long. V lost 2 bases and J 4 bases, leaving 14 bases between the germline ends. The CDR3 nucleotides read TGTGCCAGTAGTATAAACTTGCCCCGGTCCTATGGCTACACCTTC. It translates to CASSINLPRSYGYTF.

This clone was counted only a few times. The rearrangement joins TRBV27 to TRBJ1-3; 9 bases fit TRBD1. Germline V gene sequence: CDR1 MNHEY, CDR2 SMNVEV (reference sequence). CDR3 length: 16 residues. V lost 2 bases and J lost 4; bases outside the gene matches: 6. In nucleotides, the CDR3 is TGTGCCAGCAGTTTAAGGGGACAGGGAGCAGGAAACACCATATATTTT. This codes for CASSLRGQGAGNTIYF.

The V and J genes are TRBV7-9 and TRBJ2-7; D possibly corresponds to TRBD2 (6 bases). V lost 3 bases and J 3 bases, leaving 12 bases between the germline ends. In germline, CDR1 is SEHNR, CDR2 FQNEAQ (reference sequence). This CDR3 has 14 amino acids. The CDR3 coding sequence is TGTGCCAGCAGCTTCCCGGGGGACGGCTACGAGCAGTACTTC. This sequence encodes CASSFPGDGYEQYF. The full variable domain, in which reference TRBV7-9 and TRBJ2-7 provide the parts outside the CDR3, is DTGVSQNPRHKITKRGQNVTFRCDPISEHNRLYWYRQTLGQGPEFLTYFQNEAQLEKSRLLSDRFSAERPKGSFSTLEIQRTEQGDSAMYLCASSFPGDGYEQYFGPGTRLTVT.

The chain links TRBV7-3 to TRBJ1-2; unclear D gene. Per the germline V gene, CDR1 is SGHTA and CDR2 is FQGTGA. The CDR3 runs to 13 residues. The V end was cut by 5 bases, the J end by 4 bases, with 11 bases between. The CDR3 coding sequence is TGTGCCAGCAGCCCCTTCGCAGTCTATGGCTACACCTTC. It translates to CASSPFAVYGYTF.

The chain combines TRBV7-9 with TRBJ1-1, with TRBD1 matching 7 bases. This CDR3 has 17 amino acids. Germline-derived CDR1 and CDR2 are SEHNR and FQNEAQ (reference sequence). The ends lost 1 base at V and 0 bases at J; junction bases unmatched: 8. CDR3 in DNA: TGTGCCAGCAGCTTAGATAGGGGGCAGGGGGTGAACACTGAAGCTTTCTTT. As protein: CASSLDRGQGVNTEAFF.

In nucleotides, the CDR3 is TGTGCCAGCTCACCAGGTGTATTATCGGGTGATGAAAAACTGTTTTTT. It encodes CASSPGVLSGDEKLFF. The chain employs TRBV18 and TRBJ1-4; D unclear. This CDR3 has 16 residues. Germline V gives CDR1 KGHSH, CDR2 LQKENI. The germline V and J ends were trimmed by 2 bases and 6 bases, with 16 bases remaining between them.

This clone has just a few counts. The CDR3 bases are TGTGCCAGCAGTGACCTGGGGCTAGCGGGGACATACACAGATACGCAGTATTTT. Translating gives CASSDLGLAGTYTDTQYF. The chain joins TRBV25-1 to TRBJ2-3, with 9 bases identical to TRBD2. With 3 bases clipped from V and 2 bases from J, the junction kept 12 bases outside the gene matches. Germline V lookup: CDR1 MGHDK, CDR2 SYGVNS. The length of the CDR3 is 18 residues. The full variable domain, with the rest looked up from reference TRBV25-1 and TRBJ2-3, is EADIYQTPRYLVIGTGKKITLECSQTMGHDKMYWYQQDPGMELHLIHYSYGVNSTEKGDLSSESTVSRIRTEHFPLTLESARPSHTSQYLCASSDLGLAGTYTDTQYFGPGTRLTVL.

The chain joins TRBV18 to TRBJ2-7; 11 bases are shared with TRBD2. Trimming at V came to 2 bases and at J to 6 bases, leaving 9 bases not matched to a gene. Germline CDR1 and CDR2: KGHSH and LQKENI. This CDR3 region has 16 residues. This chain's CDR3 is CASSPISGGASSEQYF. CDR3 nucleotide sequence: TGTGCCAGCTCACCAATTAGCGGGGGGGCCTCTAGCGAGCAGTACTTC.

The CDR3 DNA is TGCAGCGTTGAAGCCCTTACAGGGGGCTGGCCTAGCTCCTACGAGCAGTACTTC. Translation gives CSVEALTGGWPSSYEQYF. V is TRBV29-1 and J is TRBJ2-7; TRBD1 matches 9 bases. The germline gives CDR1 SQVTM, CDR2 ANQGSEA. CDR3 length: 18 amino acids. Losses at the gene ends were 1 base for V and 0 bases for J; bases not matched to a gene: 13.

The rearrangement links TRBV6-6 to TRBJ1-6, with 7 positions matching TRBD1. Germline CDR1 reads MNHNY; CDR2 reads SVGAGI (reference sequence). V lost 6 bases, J lost 7 bases, and 9 bases stayed unmatched. The CDR3 runs 15 residues. The CDR3 DNA is TGTGCCAGCAGGAACTACAGGGGAAGAAATTCACCCCTCCACTTT. It specifies CASRNYRGRNSPLHF.

The chain joins TRBV7-3 to TRBJ1-1; D might be TRBD1 (6 bases). CDR1 and CDR2 from the germline V gene are SGHTA and FQGTGA. CDR3 length: 13 residues. Trimming removed 4 bases at V and 8 bases at J, with 14 bases between. CDR3 nucleotides: TGTGCCAGCAGCTCCAGGGGCCCCTCGGAAGCTTTCTTT. This sequence encodes CASSSRGPSEAFF.

A single count supports this clone. The chain has TRBV30 and TRBJ1-4, with D perhaps TRBD1 (6 bases). Per the germline V gene, CDR1 is GTSNPN and CDR2 is SVGIG (reference sequence). The V end lost 1 base, the J end lost 5 bases, and 11 bases lay between the germline ends. This CDR3 has 14 residues. The CDR3 loop reads CAWSEGQGNEKLFF. CDR3 nucleotides: TGTGCCTGGAGTGAGGGGCAGGGGAATGAAAAACTGTTTTTT.

A single count supports this clone. The rearrangement links TRBV30 to TRBJ1-4; D not certain. V dropped 0 bases and J dropped 7 bases, with 9 bases sitting between them. The CDR3 is 13 amino acids. Germline-derived CDR1 and CDR2 are GTSNPN and SVGIG (reference sequence). This CDR3 is CAWSVLRGEKLFF. CDR3 DNA sequence: TGTGCCTGGAGTGTACTTCGTGGTGAAAAACTGTTTTTT.